The present T cell receptor beta chain was sequenced within a study of T-cell memory formation after mild COVID-19. TCRdb itself ran the 5' RACE reads through MiXCR, one entry per CDR3 protein. Of roughly 35,000 distinct CDR3 sequences listed, around 20% are singletons. Germline V gene lookup returns CDR1 SGHRS and CDR2 YFSETQ. The CDR3 totals 16 residues. V lost 0 bases and J lost 8, with 20 bases in between. This sequence was found in an adult who had mild COVID-19 (a few samples of this study predate the infection). Cell type and time point are not known. This sequence joins TRBV5-1 and TRBJ1-2; D perhaps matches TRBD1 (6 bases). Source material: PBMCs or a T cell subset sorted from them (not recorded which). CDR3 nucleotides: TGCGCCAGCAGCTTGGCCCCTGGCAGGGGTGGCTCGGGCTACACCTTC. Translated: CASSLAPGRGGSGYTF.